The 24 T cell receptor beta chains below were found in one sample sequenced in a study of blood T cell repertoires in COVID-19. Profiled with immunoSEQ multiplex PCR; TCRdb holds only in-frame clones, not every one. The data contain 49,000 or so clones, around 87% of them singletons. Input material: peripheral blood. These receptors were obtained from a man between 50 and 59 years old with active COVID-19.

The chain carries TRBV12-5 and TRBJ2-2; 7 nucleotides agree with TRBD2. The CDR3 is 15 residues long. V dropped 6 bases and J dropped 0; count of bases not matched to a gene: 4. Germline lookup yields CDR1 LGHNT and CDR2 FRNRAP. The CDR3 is CASGASGANTGELFF. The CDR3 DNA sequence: TGTGCTAGTGGCGCTAGCGGAGCGAACACCGGGGAGCTGTTTTTT.

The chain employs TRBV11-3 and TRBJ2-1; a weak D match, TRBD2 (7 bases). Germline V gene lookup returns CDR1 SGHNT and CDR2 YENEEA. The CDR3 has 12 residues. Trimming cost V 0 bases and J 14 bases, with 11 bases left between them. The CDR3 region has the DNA TGTGCCAGCAGCTTAGAAGGGGGGGATGAGTTCTTC. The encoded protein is CASSLEGGDEFF. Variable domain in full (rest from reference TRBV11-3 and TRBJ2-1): EAGVVQSPRYKIIEKKQPVAFWCNPISGHNTLYWYLQNLGQGPELLIRYENEEAVDDSQLPKDRFSAERLKGVDSTLKIQPAELGDSAVYLCASSLEGGDEFFGPGTRLTVL.

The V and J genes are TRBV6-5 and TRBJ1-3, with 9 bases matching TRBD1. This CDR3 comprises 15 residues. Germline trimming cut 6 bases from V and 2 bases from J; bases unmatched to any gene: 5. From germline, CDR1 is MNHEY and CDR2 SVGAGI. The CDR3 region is CASRKQGAAGNTIYF. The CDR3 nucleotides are TGTGCCAGCAGGAAACAGGGGGCGGCTGGAAACACCATATATTTT.

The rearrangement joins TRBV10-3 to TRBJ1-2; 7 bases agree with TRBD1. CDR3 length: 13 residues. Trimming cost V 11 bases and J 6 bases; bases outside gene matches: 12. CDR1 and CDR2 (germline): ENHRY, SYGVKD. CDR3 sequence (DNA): TGTGCCGGGGCGACAGGGCCCTTGGATGGCTACACCTTC. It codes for CAGATGPLDGYTF.

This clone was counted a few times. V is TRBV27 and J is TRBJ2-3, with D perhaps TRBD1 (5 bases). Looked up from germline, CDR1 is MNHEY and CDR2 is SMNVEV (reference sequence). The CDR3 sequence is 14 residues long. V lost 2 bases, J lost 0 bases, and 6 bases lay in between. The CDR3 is CASSLQGSTDTQYF. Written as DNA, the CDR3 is TGTGCCAGCAGTTTACAGGGAAGCACAGATACGCAGTATTTT.

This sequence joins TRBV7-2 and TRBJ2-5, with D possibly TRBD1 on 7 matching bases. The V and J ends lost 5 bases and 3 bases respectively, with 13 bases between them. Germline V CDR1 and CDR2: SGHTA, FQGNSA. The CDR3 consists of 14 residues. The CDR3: CASSLQGTEETQYF. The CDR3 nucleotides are TGTGCCAGCAGCCTACAGGGGACTGAAGAGACCCAGTACTTC.

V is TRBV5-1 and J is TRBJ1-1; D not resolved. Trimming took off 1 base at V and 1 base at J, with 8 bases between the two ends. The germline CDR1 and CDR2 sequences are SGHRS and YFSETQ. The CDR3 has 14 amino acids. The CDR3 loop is CASSLQQQNTEAFF. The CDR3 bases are TGCGCCAGCAGCTTGCAACAGCAGAACACTGAAGCTTTCTTT.

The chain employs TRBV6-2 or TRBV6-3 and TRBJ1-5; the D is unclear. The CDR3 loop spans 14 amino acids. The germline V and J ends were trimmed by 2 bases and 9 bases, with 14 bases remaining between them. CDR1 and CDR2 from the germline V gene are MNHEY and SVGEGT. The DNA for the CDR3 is TGTGCCAGCAGTTACGCTCCCGGTCGGGGGCCCCAGCATTTT. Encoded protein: CASSYAPGRGPQHF.

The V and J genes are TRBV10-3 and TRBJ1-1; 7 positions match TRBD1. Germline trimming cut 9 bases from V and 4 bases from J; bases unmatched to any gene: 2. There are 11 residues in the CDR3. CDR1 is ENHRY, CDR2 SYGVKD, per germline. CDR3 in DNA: TGTGCCATTTCAGGGGGCACTGAAGCTTTCTTT. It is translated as CAISGGTEAFF.

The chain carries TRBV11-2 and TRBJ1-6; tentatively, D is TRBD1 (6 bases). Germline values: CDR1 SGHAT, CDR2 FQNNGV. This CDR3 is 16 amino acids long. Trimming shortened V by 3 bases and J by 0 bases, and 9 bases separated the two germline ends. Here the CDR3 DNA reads TGTGCCAGCAGCTTTCGACAGGCCTCCTATAATTCACCCCTCCACTTT. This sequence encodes CASSFRQASYNSPLHF.

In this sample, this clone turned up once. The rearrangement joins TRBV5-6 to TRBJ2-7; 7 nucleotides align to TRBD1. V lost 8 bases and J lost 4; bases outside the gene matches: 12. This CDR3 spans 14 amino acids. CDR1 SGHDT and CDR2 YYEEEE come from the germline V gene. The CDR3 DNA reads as TGTGCCAGTTCCCGCCGGGACAGTTATTACGAGCAGTACTTC. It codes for CASSRRDSYYEQYF.

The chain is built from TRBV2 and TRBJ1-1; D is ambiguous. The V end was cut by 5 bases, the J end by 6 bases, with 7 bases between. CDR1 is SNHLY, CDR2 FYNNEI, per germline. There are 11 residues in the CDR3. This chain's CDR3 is CASSPVSEAFF. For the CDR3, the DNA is TGTGCCAGCAGTCCCGTTTCTGAAGCTTTCTTT.

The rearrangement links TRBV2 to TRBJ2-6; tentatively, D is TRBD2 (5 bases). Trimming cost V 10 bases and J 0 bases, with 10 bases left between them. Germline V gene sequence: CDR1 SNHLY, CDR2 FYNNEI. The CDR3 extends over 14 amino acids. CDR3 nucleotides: TGTGCCACCGGGGTTAACTCTGGGGCCAACGTCCTGACTTTC. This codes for CATGVNSGANVLTF.

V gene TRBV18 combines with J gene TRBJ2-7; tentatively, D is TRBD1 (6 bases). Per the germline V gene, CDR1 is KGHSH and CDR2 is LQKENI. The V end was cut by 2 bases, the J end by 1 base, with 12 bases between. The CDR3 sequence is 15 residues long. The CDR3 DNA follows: TGTGCCAGCTCACCAGCAGGGGCGGCGTCCTACGAGCAGTACTTC. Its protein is CASSPAGAASYEQYF.

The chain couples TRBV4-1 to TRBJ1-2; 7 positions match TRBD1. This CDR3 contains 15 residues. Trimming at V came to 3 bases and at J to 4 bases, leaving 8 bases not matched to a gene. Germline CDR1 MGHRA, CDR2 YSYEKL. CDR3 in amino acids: CASSQSGTDLYGYTF. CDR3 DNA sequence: TGCGCCAGCAGCCAGTCCGGGACAGATCTCTATGGCTACACCTTC.

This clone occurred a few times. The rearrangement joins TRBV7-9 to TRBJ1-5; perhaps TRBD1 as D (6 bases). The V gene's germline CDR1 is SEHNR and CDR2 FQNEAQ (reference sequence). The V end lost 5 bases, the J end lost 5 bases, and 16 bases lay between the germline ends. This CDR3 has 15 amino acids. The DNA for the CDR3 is TGTGCCAGCAGCCGAACTGAGGGGGGGGATCAGCCCCAGCATTTT. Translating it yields CASSRTEGGDQPQHF.

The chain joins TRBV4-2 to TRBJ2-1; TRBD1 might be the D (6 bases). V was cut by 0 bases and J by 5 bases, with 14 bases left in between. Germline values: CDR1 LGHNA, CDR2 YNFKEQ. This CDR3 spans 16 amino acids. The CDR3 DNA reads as TGTGCCAGCAGCCAAGATGGAGCAGGGGAGAACAATGAGCAGTTCTTC. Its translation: CASSQDGAGENNEQFF.

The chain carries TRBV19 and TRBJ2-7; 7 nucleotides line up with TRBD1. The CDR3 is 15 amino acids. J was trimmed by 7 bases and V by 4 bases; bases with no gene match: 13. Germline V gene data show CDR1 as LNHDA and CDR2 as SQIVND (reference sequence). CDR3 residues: CASSTQGSGPREQYF. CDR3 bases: TGTGCCAGTAGTACACAGGGGTCTGGGCCGCGGGAGCAGTACTTC.

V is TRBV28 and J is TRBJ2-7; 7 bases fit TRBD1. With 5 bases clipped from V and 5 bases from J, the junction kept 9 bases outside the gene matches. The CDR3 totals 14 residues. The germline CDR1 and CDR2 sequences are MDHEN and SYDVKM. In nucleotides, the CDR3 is TGTGCCAGCAGTATTACAGGGGCAGCAAACGAGCAGTACTTC. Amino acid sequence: CASSITGAANEQYF.

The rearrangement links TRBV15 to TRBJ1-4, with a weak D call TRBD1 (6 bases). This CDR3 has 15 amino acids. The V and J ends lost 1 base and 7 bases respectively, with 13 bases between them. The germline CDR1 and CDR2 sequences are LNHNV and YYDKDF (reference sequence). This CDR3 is CATSRVGGAGEKLFF. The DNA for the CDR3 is TGTGCCACCAGCAGAGTTGGGGGGGCCGGTGAAAAACTGTTTTTT.

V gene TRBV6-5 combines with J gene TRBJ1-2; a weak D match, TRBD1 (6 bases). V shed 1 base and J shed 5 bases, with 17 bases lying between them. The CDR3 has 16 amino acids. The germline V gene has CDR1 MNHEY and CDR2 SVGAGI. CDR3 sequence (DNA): TGTGCCAGCAGTTACTTCCCCGAGGGGGTTCCTTATGGCTACACCTTC. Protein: CASSYFPEGVPYGYTF.

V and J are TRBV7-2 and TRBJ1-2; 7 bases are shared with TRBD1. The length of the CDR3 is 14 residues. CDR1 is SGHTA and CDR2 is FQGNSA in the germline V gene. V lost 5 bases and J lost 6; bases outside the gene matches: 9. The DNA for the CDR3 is TGTGCCAGCAGCATAGATTCCAGGGGGAATGGCTACACCTTC. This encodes CASSIDSRGNGYTF. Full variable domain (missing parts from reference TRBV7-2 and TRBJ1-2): GAGVSQSPSNKVTEKGKDVELRCDPISGHTALYWYRQSLGQGLEFLIYFQGNSAPDKSGLPSDRFSAERTGGSVSTLTIQRTQQEDSAVYLCASSIDSRGNGYTFGSGTRLTVV.

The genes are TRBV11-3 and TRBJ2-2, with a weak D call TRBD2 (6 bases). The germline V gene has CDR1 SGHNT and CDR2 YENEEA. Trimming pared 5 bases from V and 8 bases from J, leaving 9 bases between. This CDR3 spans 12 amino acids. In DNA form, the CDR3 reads TGTGCCAGCAGCCCGGGGAGGGGGGAGCTGTTTTTT. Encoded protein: CASSPGRGELFF.

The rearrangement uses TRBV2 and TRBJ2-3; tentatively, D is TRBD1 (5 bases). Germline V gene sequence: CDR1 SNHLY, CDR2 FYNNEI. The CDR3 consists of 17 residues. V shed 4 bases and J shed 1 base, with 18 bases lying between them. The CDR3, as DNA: TGTGCCAGCAGTGGCGAATCAGGGAAATCTGGCACAGATACGCAGTATTTT. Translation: CASSGESGKSGTDTQYF.